This T cell receptor beta chain was observed in a study of blood T cell repertoires in COVID-19. About the study: Some COVID-19 samples were acute and others convalescent; all came from the United States, Italy and Spain. Sources were T cells, B-cell-depleted T cells, or PBMCs; the material itself was cDNA or gDNA.

Per the original data handling: Amplification with reference gene primers provided the estimates of nucleated cell counts. Sequencing was performed with immunoSEQ multiplex PCR; in TCRdb, only in-frame clones are kept and a portion is missing. The V and J calls and clone size were taken over from that table, and D and trimming were inferred from the DNA. The sample consists of 150,000 to 200,000 clones, just under 85% of them appearing once. The CDR3 sequence is 13 residues long. Germline values: CDR1 ENHRY, CDR2 SYGVKD. V lost 0 bases and J lost 10, with 7 bases in between. This sequence was found in a woman aged 80 or over with acute or convalescent COVID-19. The chain joins TRBV10-3 to TRBJ1-6; no reliable D call. The source material was peripheral blood. The CDR3 sequence: CAISESPGSPLHF. The CDR3 DNA reads TGTGCCATCAGTGAGTCACCGGGATCACCCCTCCACTTT.